Each of the 15 T cell receptor beta chains below was sequenced from the same sample in a study of blood T cell repertoires in COVID-19. Profiling relied on immunoSEQ multiplex PCR, and the TCRdb table lists in-frame clones only, not all of them. Among hundreds of thousands of clones listed, around 83% were seen once. Material: peripheral blood. The receptors were sampled from a woman aged 60-70 years with active or convalescent COVID-19.

This rearrangement joins TRBV5-4 to TRBJ2-7, with 7 bases that match TRBD1. The CDR3 contains 16 residues. Losses at the gene ends were 3 bases for V and 4 bases for J; bases not matched to a gene: 13. Germline V CDR1 and CDR2: SGHNT, YYREEE (reference sequence). The CDR3 nucleotides are TGTGCCAGCAGCTCCCCCCTAGGACAGGACTCATACGAGCAGTACTTC. Translated, it gives CASSSPLGQDSYEQYF. The full variable domain, rest sourced from reference TRBV5-4 and TRBJ2-7, is ETGVTQSPTHLIKTRGQQVTLRCSSQSGHNTVSWYQQALGQGPQFIFQYYREEENGRGNFPPRFSGLQFPNYSSELNVNALELDDSALYLCASSSPLGQDSYEQYFGPGTRLTVT.

The chain combines TRBV5-6 with TRBJ2-3; 7 positions agree with TRBD2. Germline CDR1 SGHDT, CDR2 YYEEEE. The CDR3 covers 16 residues. With V trimmed by 3 bases and J by 3 bases, 10 bases remained unmatched. CDR3 amino acids: CASSYTAGEATDTQYF. DNA for the CDR3: TGTGCCAGCAGCTACACCGCGGGGGAGGCTACAGATACGCAGTATTTT.

The rearrangement links TRBV21-1 to TRBJ2-7; the DNA was not used to check the table's D call, TRBD1. TRBV21-1 is marked as a pseudogene. The length of the CDR3 is 16 residues. CDR3 nucleotide sequence: TGTGCCAGCAGCAAAGGACCAGAGACAGGGACCTACGAGCAGTACTTC. Translation gives CASSKGPETGTYEQYF.

This chain connects TRBV4-3 to TRBJ2-2; TRBD1 agrees at 7 bases. Germline trimming cut 3 bases from V and 2 bases from J; bases unmatched to any gene: 9. CDR1 and CDR2 from the germline V gene are LGHNA and YSLEER. The CDR3 is made up of 17 amino acids. DNA of the CDR3: TGCGCCAGCAGCCATCATGGACAGGCGATCAACACCGGGGAGCTGTTTTTT. It yields the protein CASSHHGQAINTGELFF.

This clone was seen just once. The chain employs TRBV7-2 and TRBJ2-7; TRBD2 matches at 10 bases. V was pared by 5 bases and J by 7 bases, with 11 bases of the junction left unmatched. The germline gives CDR1 SGHTA, CDR2 FQGNSA. The CDR3 runs to 15 residues. The CDR3 protein is CASSPEIAGGPEQYF. Written as DNA, the CDR3 is TGTGCCAGCAGCCCTGAAATAGCGGGGGGCCCGGAGCAGTACTTC.

The chain couples TRBV6-5 to TRBJ2-2; 13 bases fit TRBD2. Germline CDR1 is MNHEY and CDR2 is SVGAGI. V was pared by 4 bases and J by 7 bases, with 6 bases of the junction left unmatched. The length of the CDR3 is 16 residues. CDR3 coding DNA: TGTGCCAGCAGTTTCCGGACTAGCGGGGGTGGCGGGGAGCTGTTTTTT. Translation gives CASSFRTSGGGGELFF.

V gene TRBV10-1 combines with J gene TRBJ1-6; no firm D call. CDR1 is WNHNN and CDR2 is SYGVQD in the germline V gene (reference sequence). Trimming removed 4 bases at V and 0 bases at J, with 16 bases between. This CDR3 comprises 18 residues. The CDR3 region is CASSAVESRSSYNSPLHF. In nucleotides, the CDR3 is TGCGCCAGCAGTGCCGTAGAGAGCCGAAGCTCCTATAATTCACCCCTCCACTTT.

This clone was recorded only once. This rearrangement joins TRBV7-2 to TRBJ1-1; D is unresolved. V dropped 5 bases and J dropped 4 bases, with 11 bases sitting between them. Germline V lookup: CDR1 SGHTA, CDR2 FQGNSA. The CDR3 has 13 amino acids. CDR3 nucleotide sequence: TGTGCCAGCAGCGGTCAAGTGCGCACTGAAGCTTTCTTT. Amino acid sequence: CASSGQVRTEAFF.

This clone occurred a few times. J is TRBJ1-1 and V is TRBV6-1; D is unclear. V was pared by 1 base and J by 7 bases, with 13 bases between. The germline gives CDR1 MNHNS, CDR2 SASEGT. The CDR3 is 14 amino acids. CDR3 residues: CASSEGARIDEAFF. CDR3 sequence (DNA): TGTGCCAGCAGTGAAGGGGCCCGTATCGATGAAGCTTTCTTT.

The gene calls are TRBV18 and TRBJ1-2; tentatively, D is TRBD1 (6 bases). Germline assignment: CDR1 KGHSH and CDR2 LQKENI. V was clipped by 2 bases and J by 6 bases, with 13 bases between them. The CDR3 covers 14 residues. CDR3 bases: TGTGCCAGCTCACCAGGGACATGGATTGATGGCTACACCTTC. This encodes CASSPGTWIDGYTF.

This clone is a singleton in its sample. J is TRBJ1-2 and V is TRBV9; D uncertain. The CDR3 loop spans 12 amino acids. With 4 bases removed from V and 6 bases from J, the gap between germline ends came to 10 bases. Germline-derived CDR1 and CDR2 are SGDLS and YYNGEE. The CDR3 sequence is CASSPNRDGYTF. CDR3 nucleotides: TGTGCCAGCAGCCCGAACAGAGATGGCTACACCTTC. Complete variable domain (other parts from reference TRBV9 and TRBJ1-2): DSGVTQTPKHLITATGQRVTLRCSPRSGDLSVYWYQQSLDQGLQFLIQYYNGEERAKGNILERFSAQQFPDLHSELNLSSLELGDSALYFCASSPNRDGYTFGSGTRLTVV.

The rearrangement joins TRBV2 to TRBJ2-3; 9 nucleotides line up with TRBD1. The junction had 6 bases not matched to a gene; V was cut back by 11 bases and J by 0 bases. This CDR3 is built from 14 residues. Germline CDR1 is SNHLY and CDR2 is FYNNEI. CDR3 in amino acids: CAAQQGASTDTQYF. For the CDR3, the DNA is TGTGCCGCCCAACAGGGGGCCAGCACAGATACGCAGTATTTT.

V and J are TRBV5-1 and TRBJ1-1; D uncertain. The CDR3 covers 14 residues. The V end was cut by 0 bases, the J end by 2 bases, with 8 bases between. CDR1 and CDR2 (germline): SGHRS, YFSETQ. CDR3 DNA sequence: TGCGCCAGCAGCTTGGGAGTAGCTAACACTGAAGCTTTCTTT. Translating it yields CASSLGVANTEAFF. Complete variable domain (other parts from reference TRBV5-1 and TRBJ1-1): KAGVTQTPRYLIKTRGQQVTLSCSPISGHRSVSWYQQTPGQGLQFLFEYFSETQRNKGNFPGRFSGRQFSNSRSEMNVSTLELGDSALYLCASSLGVANTEAFFGQGTRLTVV.

The CDR3 sequence: CASSSAGLATTGANVLTF. DNA of the CDR3: TGTGCCAGCAGTTCAGCGGGACTAGCAACGACCGGGGCCAACGTCCTGACTTTC. The rearrangement joins TRBV27 to TRBJ2-6; 9 positions match TRBD2. Germline V lookup: CDR1 MNHEY, CDR2 SMNVEV (reference sequence). The length of the CDR3 is 18 residues. Losses at the gene ends were 4 bases for V and 4 bases for J; bases not matched to a gene: 11.

This clone was seen just once. The chain links TRBV6-1 to TRBJ1-2; D remains unclear. The CDR3 loop spans 14 amino acids. Germline lookup yields CDR1 MNHNS and CDR2 SASEGT. V was clipped by 1 base and J by 6 bases, with 12 bases between them. DNA for the CDR3: TGTGCCAGCAGTGAAGGAGGGCAGGCCGATGGCTACACCTTC. Its protein is CASSEGGQADGYTF.